The rows below give T cell receptor beta chains drawn from one sample of a study of tumor-infiltrating lymphocytes in primary liver carcinoma. Each CDR3 protein gets one entry after TCRdb re-called the multiplex PCR reads with MiXCR. The sample consists of about 300,000 distinct CDR3 sequences, over 55% of them appearing once. The sequenced material came from peripheral blood. The receptors derive from a man aged 35-49 years with primary liver carcinoma and hepatitis B virus infection. The CDR3 runs from the conserved cysteine through the conserved F or W. D genes are given only for firm matches. Some rows have no size entry. The others give once, few or many, or a class for an expanded clone.

j_gene,v_gene,abundance,d_gene,CDR3aa,CDR3nt
TRBJ1-3,TRBV5-4,.,TRBD1,CASSLEGQARSTIYF,TGTGCTAGCAGCTTGGAAGGACAGGCCAGAAGCACCATATATTTT
TRBJ1-5,TRBV6-2/TRBV6-3,.,.,CASSLEGFRAHSNKPQHF,TGTGCCAGCAGTTTGGAAGGGTTCCGGGCTCATAGCAATAAGCCCCAGCATTTT
TRBJ1-2,TRBV6-1,many,.,CASSPLTIAYGYTF,TGTGCCAGCAGTCCCTTAACTATCGCTTATGGCTACACCTTC
TRBJ2-1,TRBV7-9,.,.,CASSFIAPTGNEQFF,TGTGCCAGCAGCTTTATAGCGCCAACTGGCAATGAGCAGTTCTTC
TRBJ2-3,TRBV12-3/TRBV12-4,.,TRBD2,CASRDSGTIVTQYF,TGTGCCAGCAGGGATAGCGGGACCATAGTTACGCAGTATTTT
TRBJ2-3,TRBV11-2,.,.,CASSSRTDTQCF,TGCGCCAGCAGCTCCCGCACAGATACGCAGTGTTTT
TRBJ2-1,TRBV7-8,.,.,CASSPRRGEQFF,TGTGCCAGCAGCCCTAGAAGGGGTGAGCAGTTCTTC
TRBJ2-1,TRBV14,few,TRBD2,CASSQDPGLAGFYNEQFF,TGTGCCAGCAGCCAAGATCCGGGACTAGCGGGATTCTACAATGAGCAGTTCTTC
TRBJ1-6,TRBV30,.,.,CAWSAGRHYNSPLHF,TGTGCCTGGAGTGCTGGGCGGCACTATAATTCACCCCTCCACTTT
TRBJ2-7,TRBV6-2/TRBV6-3,few,.,CASSYSRGRDYEQYF,TGTGCCAGCAGTTACTCCCGAGGGCGGGACTACGAGCAGTACTTC
TRBJ2-5,TRBV5-4,.,TRBD2,CTSSLGASGQETQYF,TGTACCAGCAGCTTGGGCGCTAGCGGACAAGAGACCCAGTACTTC
TRBJ2-1,TRBV7-3,.,TRBD2,CASSPGTSGVNEQFF,TGTGCCAGCAGCCCGGGGACTAGCGGGGTGAATGAGCAGTTCTTC
TRBJ2-2,TRBV11-1,.,TRBD1,CASSSRTGWTGGLFF,TGTGCCAGCAGCTCCAGGACAGGGTGGACCGGGGGGCTGTTTTTT
TRBJ2-7,TRBV11-1,.,TRBD2,CASNLVGTSRPYEQYF,TGTGCTAGCAACTTAGTGGGGACTAGCAGACCCTACGAGCAGTACTTC
TRBJ2-5,TRBV5-1,few,.,CASSLATVQETQYF,TGCGCCAGCAGCTTGGCTACCGTCCAAGAGACCCAGTACTTC
TRBJ2-5,TRBV29-1,many,.,CSVEDDRITEGTQYF,TGCAGCGTTGAAGATGACAGGATTACAGAGGGGACCCAGTACTTC
TRBJ1-1,TRBV6-1,many,TRBD1,CASSLFLGTGGRSGEAFF,TGTGCCAGCAGTCTCTTTCTAGGGACAGGGGGCCGGTCTGGTGAAGCTTTCTTT
TRBJ1-2,TRBV28,.,.,CASSLPLGGYTF,TGTGCCAGCAGTTTACCGCTCGGGGGCTACACCTTC
TRBJ1-2,TRBV5-4,.,.,CASSLVTGNGCTF,TGTGCCAGCAGCTTGGTGACGGGGAATGGCTGCACCTTC
TRBJ2-1,TRBV12-3/TRBV12-4,once,.,CASSLHYGQTNEQFF,TGTGCCAGCAGTTTGCACTACGGACAAACCAATGAGCAGTTCTTC
TRBJ1-1,TRBV11-3,.,.,CASSLGASTEAVF,TGTGCCAGCAGCTTAGGTGCAAGCACTGAAGCTGTCTTT
TRBJ2-7,TRBV10-3,.,.,CVISSSAFSYEQYF,TGTGTCATCTCGTCTAGCGCCTTCTCCTACGAGCAGTACTTC
TRBJ1-1,TRBV28,few,.,CASSLQGPAMGTEAFF,TGTGCCAGCAGTTTACAGGGGCCAGCAATGGGGACTGAAGCTTTCTTT
TRBJ2-5,TRBV29-1,.,TRBD1,CGVEPDRGRQETQHF,TGCGGCGTTGAGCCCGACAGGGGGCGGCAAGAGACCCAGCACTTC
TRBJ2-5,TRBV5-1,.,TRBD2,CASTLAGQETQYF,TGCGCCAGCACGCTAGCGGGTCAAGAGACCCAGTACTTC
TRBJ2-1,TRBV28,.,.,CASRTPTEYSEQFF,TGTGCCAGCAGAACACCGACAGAATACAGTGAGCAGTTCTTC
TRBJ1-6,TRBV4-2,.,TRBD1,CASSQENGQGYSHLHF,TGTGCCAGCAGCCAAGAGAACGGACAGGGATACTCACACCTCCACTTT
TRBJ2-3,TRBV5-1,few,.,CASSSRPGRSTDTQYF,TGCGCCAGCAGCTCGAGACCGGGACGAAGCACAGATACGCAGTATTTT
TRBJ2-4,TRBV7-9,few,TRBD2,CASSRLASGSHQNIQYF,TGTGCCAGCAGCAGACTGGCTAGCGGGAGCCACCAAAACATTCAGTACTTC
TRBJ2-1,TRBV11-2,.,TRBD2,CASISGTSGGHQEQLF,TGTGCCAGCATCTCTGGGACTAGCGGGGGGCACCAAGAGCAGCTCTTC
TRBJ1-1,TRBV30,.,.,CASRTVINTEAFF,TGTGCCTCGCGGACAGTGATAAACACTGAAGCTTTCTTT
TRBJ2-5,TRBV29-1,many,TRBD2,CSVEWGGGETQYF,TGCAGCGTTGAGTGGGGCGGGGGAGAGACCCAGTACTTC
TRBJ2-7,TRBV21-1,.,.,CASSSRPGHRHEQYF,TGTGCCAGCAGCTCCAGACCGGGACATCGGCACGAGCAGTACTTC
TRBJ1-4,TRBV12-3/TRBV12-4,many,TRBD1,CASRQPTGTGVEKLFF,TGTGCCAGCAGGCAGCCCACCGGGACAGGGGTTGAAAAACTGTTTTTT
TRBJ1-2,TRBV6-2/TRBV6-3,.,.,CASTHAKVGKHGYGYTF,TGTGCCAGCACTCATGCAAAAGTGGGGAAACACGGCTATGGCTACACCTTC
TRBJ2-3,TRBV11-2,.,.,CASSALNRLDRTDTRYF,TGTGCCAGCAGCGCCCTGAACCGACTAGATCGTACAGATACGCGGTATTTT
TRBJ2-2,TRBV11-2,.,.,CASSRAGSRTPGSCFF,.
TRBJ2-7,TRBV11-2,.,.,CANSFSQLYEQYF,TGTGCCAACAGCTTTAGCCAGCTCTACGAGCAGTACTTC
TRBJ2-5,TRBV12-3/TRBV12-4,.,.,CASSLGRGTQYF,TGTGCCAGCAGCCTAGGACGGGGGACCCAGTACTTC
TRBJ1-2,TRBV5-1,.,TRBD1,CASSFVPGQASRYGYTF,TGCGCCAGCAGCTTCGTCCCGGGACAGGCCTCCCGCTATGGCTACACCTTC
TRBJ2-7,TRBV6-6,many,TRBD2,CASSQAGTSGYEQYF,TGTGCCAGCAGTCAAGCCGGGACTAGCGGATACGAGCAGTACTTC
TRBJ1-5,TRBV28,.,TRBD1,CASSPDTAGQDLTAPQHF,TGTGCCAGCAGTCCAGATACCGCGGGACAGGACTTGACGGCGCCCCAGCACTTT
TRBJ1-3,TRBV4-1,.,TRBD1,CTSSQGGQPSGNTIYF,TGCACCAGTAGTCAAGGGGGACAGCCCTCTGGAAACACCATATATTTT
TRBJ2-1,TRBV10-3,few,TRBD2,CATGREHEQFF,TGTGCCACTGGGAGGGAGCATGAGCAGTTCTTC
TRBJ1-2,TRBV5-4,many,TRBD1,CASSRPGQGARYGYTF,TGTGCCAGCAGCAGGCCGGGACAGGGGGCGCGCTATGGCTACACCTTC
TRBJ1-2,TRBV5-5,.,.,CASSLRPSLNYGYTF,TGTGCCAGCAGCTTGCGGCCCTCCCTAAACTATGGCTACACCTTC
TRBJ2-1,TRBV13,.,.,CASSFVAVSYNEHFF,TGTGCCAGTAGCTTTGTAGCGGTCTCCTACAATGAGCACTTCTTC
TRBJ2-7,TRBV12-3/TRBV12-4,.,TRBD2,CASSLGTSGTLKQYF,TGTGCCAGCAGTTTAGGAACTAGCGGGACACTTAAGCAGTACTTC
TRBJ1-1,TRBV12-3/TRBV12-4,.,TRBD1,CASSLTGVGAEAFF,TGTGCCAGCAGTTTAACAGGGGTTGGAGCTGAAGCTTTCTTT